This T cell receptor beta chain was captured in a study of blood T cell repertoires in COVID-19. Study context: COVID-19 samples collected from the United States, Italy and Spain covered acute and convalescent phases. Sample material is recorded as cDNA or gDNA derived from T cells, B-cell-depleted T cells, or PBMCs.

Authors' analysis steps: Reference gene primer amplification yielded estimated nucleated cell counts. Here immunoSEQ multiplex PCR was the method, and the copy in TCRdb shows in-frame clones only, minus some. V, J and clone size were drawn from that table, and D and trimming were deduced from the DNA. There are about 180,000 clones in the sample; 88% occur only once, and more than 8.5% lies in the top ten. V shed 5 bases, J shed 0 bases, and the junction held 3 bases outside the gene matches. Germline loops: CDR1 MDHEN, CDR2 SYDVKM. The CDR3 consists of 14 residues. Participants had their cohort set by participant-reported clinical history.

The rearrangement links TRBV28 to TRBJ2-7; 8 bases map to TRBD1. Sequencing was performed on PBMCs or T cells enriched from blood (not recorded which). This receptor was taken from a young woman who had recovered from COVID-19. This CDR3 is CASSRTGSSYEQYF. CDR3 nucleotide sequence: TGTGCCAGCAGTCGGACAGGGAGCTCCTACGAGCAGTACTTC.